This T cell receptor beta chain was identified in a study of technical replicates of blood from a few donors. Measured with immunoSEQ multiplex PCR; TCRdb has only the in-frame clones, and not every one. The repertoire holds about 14,000 clones, with 80% to 90% as singletons. Material for sequencing was PBMCs. This receptor was identified in a human donor in good health.

In DNA form, the CDR3 reads TGTGCCAGCAGTCCAAGGACAGCTATCAATGAAAAACTGTTTTTT. This translates into CASSPRTAINEKLFF. The chain links TRBV28 to TRBJ1-4; perhaps TRBD1 as D (6 bases). V was pared by 5 bases and J by 5 bases, with 15 bases between. This CDR3 has 15 amino acids. Germline lookup yields CDR1 MDHEN and CDR2 SYDVKM.